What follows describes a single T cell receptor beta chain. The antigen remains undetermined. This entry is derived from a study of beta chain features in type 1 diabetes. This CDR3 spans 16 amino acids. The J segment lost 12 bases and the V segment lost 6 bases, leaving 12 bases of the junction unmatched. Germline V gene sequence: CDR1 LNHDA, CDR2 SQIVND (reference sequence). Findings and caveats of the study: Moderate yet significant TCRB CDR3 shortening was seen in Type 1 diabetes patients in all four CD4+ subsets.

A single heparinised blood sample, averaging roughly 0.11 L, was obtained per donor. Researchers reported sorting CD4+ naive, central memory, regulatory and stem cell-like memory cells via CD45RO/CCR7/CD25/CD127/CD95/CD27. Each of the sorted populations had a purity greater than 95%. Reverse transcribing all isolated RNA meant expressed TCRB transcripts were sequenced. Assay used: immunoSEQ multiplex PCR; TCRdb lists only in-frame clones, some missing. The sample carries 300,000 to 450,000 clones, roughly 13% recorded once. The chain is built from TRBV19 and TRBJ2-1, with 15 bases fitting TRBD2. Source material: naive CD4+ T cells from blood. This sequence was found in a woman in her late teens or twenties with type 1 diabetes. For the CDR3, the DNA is TGTGCCAGTAGCCCCCAAGGACTAGCGGGGGGGTCTCGGCAGTTCTTC. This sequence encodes CASSPQGLAGGSRQFF.